The T cell receptor beta chain under discussion was sequenced for a study of cytomegalovirus exposure and HLA in healthy donors. To note about this clone: Its cognate antigen is unknown.

Primers included in the PCR were 60 Vbeta and 13 Jbeta primers. Some clones are missing from TCRdb's copy, which holds only in-frame ones; the method was immunoSEQ multiplex PCR. The sample has 90,000 to 120,000 clones, around a tenth seen once; the top ten hold around 5.9%. V was clipped by 6 bases and J by 1 base, with 18 bases between them. From germline, CDR1 is SEHNR and CDR2 FQNEAQ (reference sequence). The CDR3 has 16 residues. Study-wide results and limits: The study put 150 or so TCR beta chains on its list as cytomegalovirus-associated. 87-base-pair reads could not separate some V segments, including TRBV6-2 and TRBV6-3.

This clonotype originated in a man aged 40-49 years in good health and CMV-seropositive. Sequenced input: PBMCs. V gene TRBV7-9 combines with J gene TRBJ1-1; D ambiguous. The CDR3 DNA follows: TGTGCCAGCAGTCGCTGGAGGCAGGACGAGAACACTGAAGCTTTCTTT. It codes for CASSRWRQDENTEAFF.